Presented here are 20 T cell receptor beta chains from one specimen sequenced in a study of shared clonotypes between healthy human individuals. Only in-frame clones appear in the TCRdb table, and some are missing; sequencing was by immunoSEQ multiplex PCR. This sample yields approximately 1,500,000 clones, of which around 98% are seen a single time; about 0.4% belongs to the top ten. The source material was naive CD4+ T cells sorted from blood. Subset noted: CD45RA+ positively selected. The receptors were gathered from a man aged 25-45 years in good health.

J is TRBJ2-2 and V is TRBV19, with a weak D call TRBD2 (5 bases). V was clipped by 0 bases and J by 7 bases, with 6 bases between them. The V gene's germline CDR1 is LNHDA and CDR2 SQIVND (reference sequence). The CDR3 length is 13 residues. As DNA, the CDR3 is TGTGCCAGTAGTATAGAGGGAGACGGGGAGCTGTTTTTT. Protein product: CASSIEGDGELFF.

This chain connects TRBV2 to TRBJ2-1; 13 nucleotides align to TRBD2. CDR3 length equals 15 residues. V dropped 6 bases and J dropped 7; count of bases not matched to a gene: 6. CDR1 is SNHLY, CDR2 FYNNEI, per germline. CDR3 sequence (DNA): TGTGCCAGCAGAGGACTAGCGGGAGTGAGGAATGAGCAGTTCTTC. It specifies CASRGLAGVRNEQFF.

This clone appeared a single time. The chain combines TRBV7-9 with TRBJ1-5; weak D call: TRBD1 (5 bases). The CDR3 contains 14 residues. CDR1 and CDR2 from the germline V gene are SEHNR and FQNEAQ (reference sequence). V was clipped by 5 bases and J by 3 bases, with 11 bases between them. The CDR3 sequence: CASSRGGPNQPQHF. In DNA form, the CDR3 reads TGTGCCAGCAGCCGCGGGGGTCCCAATCAGCCCCAGCATTTT.

The gene calls are TRBV11-3 and TRBJ2-1, with 14 bases lining up with TRBD2. CDR1 and CDR2 (germline): SGHNT, YENEEA. The V gene end was trimmed by 4 bases and the J gene end by 3 bases; junction bases not matched to a gene: 2. The CDR3 totals 16 residues. CDR3 sequence: CASSYGLAGGYNEQFF. CDR3 bases: TGTGCCAGCAGCTATGGACTAGCGGGAGGCTACAATGAGCAGTTCTTC.

The V gene is TRBV7-9, the J gene TRBJ2-5, with 11 bases that match TRBD2. The trim removed 5 bases at V and 4 bases at J, leaving 3 bases unmatched. Per the germline V gene, CDR1 is SEHNR and CDR2 is FQNEAQ (reference sequence). This CDR3 region has 14 residues. The chain's CDR3 is CASSAGLAAETQYF. CDR3 in DNA: TGTGCCAGCAGCGCGGGACTAGCGGCAGAGACCCAGTACTTC.

CDR3 nucleotide sequence: TGTGCCAGCAGCTTAGTAGGCGGTCCCGGCTACACCTTC. Translated: CASSLVGGPGYTF. The chain combines TRBV7-9 with TRBJ1-2, with D unclear. Trimming removed 1 base from V and 8 bases from J, with 11 bases in between. This CDR3 has 13 amino acids. Germline V gene sequence: CDR1 SEHNR, CDR2 FQNEAQ (reference sequence).

On this clone itself: The same CDR3 also results from other DNA sequences found in this sample. The chain employs TRBV19 and TRBJ2-2, with D uncertain. The length of the CDR3 is 12 residues. Germline assignment: CDR1 LNHDA and CDR2 SQIVND (reference sequence). Trimming left V 3 bases short and J 6 bases short, with 5 bases between. This chain's CDR3 is CASSILSGELFF. CDR3 DNA sequence: TGTGCCAGTAGTATCTTATCCGGGGAGCTGTTTTTT.

The V and J genes are TRBV5-6 and TRBJ1-4, with D possibly matching TRBD1 (5 bases). Per the germline V gene, CDR1 is SGHDT and CDR2 is YYEEEE. The CDR3 is 14 residues long. V lost 2 bases and J lost 7, with 12 bases in between. CDR3 DNA: TGTGCCAGCAGCTTCGGGGAAGACAGTGAAAAACTGTTTTTT. Translation: CASSFGEDSEKLFF.

V gene TRBV6-5 combines with J gene TRBJ2-5, with D possibly TRBD1 on 6 matching bases. Germline V gene data show CDR1 as MNHEY and CDR2 as SVGAGI. This CDR3 contains 14 residues. Deletions cut 6 bases from V and 1 base from J, with 12 bases between. The CDR3 DNA follows: TGTGCCAGCAGCCCAGGGGTGGGCCAAGAGACCCAGTACTTC. Its translation: CASSPGVGQETQYF.

This clone appeared a single time. This chain connects TRBV19 to TRBJ1-3; D not certain. Per the germline V gene, CDR1 is LNHDA and CDR2 is SQIVND (reference sequence). The length of the CDR3 is 13 residues. The V end was cut by 6 bases, the J end by 4 bases, with 10 bases between. CDR3 amino acids: CASSGGLGNTIYF. CDR3 nucleotide sequence: TGTGCCAGTAGCGGTGGCCTCGGAAACACCATATATTTT.

The chain carries TRBV27 and TRBJ2-3; D possibly uses TRBD1 or TRBD2 (5 bases each). CDR3 length equals 16 residues. Germline-derived CDR1 and CDR2 are MNHEY and SMNVEV (reference sequence). Trimming cost V 6 bases and J 2 bases, with 18 bases left between them. CDR3 DNA sequence: TGTGCCAGCAGCCTTCAGGGAGTACCATTCACAGATACGCAGTATTTT. Its protein is CASSLQGVPFTDTQYF.

This chain uses TRBV6-5 with TRBJ2-7, with TRBD2 identical over 8 bases. There are 14 residues in the CDR3. J gave up 3 bases and V 6 bases, and 7 bases lay outside the gene matches. Germline CDR1 reads MNHEY; CDR2 reads SVGAGI. This chain's CDR3 is CASRILAEGYEQYF. For the CDR3, the DNA is TGTGCCAGCAGAATACTAGCGGAAGGCTACGAGCAGTACTTC.

The chain employs TRBV5-1 and TRBJ2-7, with 10 bases aligning to TRBD2. The CDR3 runs to 18 residues. V shed 0 bases and J 3 bases; nucleotides not matched to a gene: 12. Per germline, CDR1 SGHRS and CDR2 YFSETQ. CDR3 coding DNA: TGCGCCAGCAGCTTGGCCCCAGGCACTAGCGGGATCTTCTACGAGCAGTACTTC. Its protein product is CASSLAPGTSGIFYEQYF.

The chain joins TRBV27 to TRBJ1-2, with D unresolved. CDR3 length equals 13 residues. The V end lost 6 bases, the J end lost 4 bases, and 12 bases lay between the germline ends. Germline V gives CDR1 MNHEY, CDR2 SMNVEV (reference sequence). CDR3 DNA: TGTGCCAGCAGGGTGTCCGGATCCTATGGCTACACCTTC. It yields the protein CASRVSGSYGYTF.

The chain joins TRBV13 to TRBJ1-1; 9 bases align to TRBD1. The CDR3 has 15 residues. CDR1 is PRHDT, CDR2 FYEKMQ, per germline (reference sequence). Unmatched junction bases numbered 5, after V lost 4 bases and J lost 2 bases. The CDR3: CASSSPGQGNTEAFF. Here the CDR3 DNA reads TGTGCCAGCAGCTCCCCGGGACAGGGAAACACTGAAGCTTTCTTT.

J is TRBJ2-1 and V is TRBV27; a possible D gene is TRBD1 (10 bases). This CDR3 has 24 amino acids. Trimming removed 4 bases from V and 4 bases from J, with 41 bases in between. Germline V gene data show CDR1 as MNHEY and CDR2 as SMNVEV (reference sequence). CDR3 DNA sequence: TGTGCCAGCAGTTCTAGGTGGGACAGGGGTTTTAGCGGGAGTGACCCACGTCATTACAATGAGCAGTTCTTC. Its protein product is CASSSRWDRGFSGSDPRHYNEQFF.

The V call is TRBV5-6, the J call TRBJ1-2; no clear D. Trimming took off 8 bases at V and 0 bases at J, with 5 bases between the two ends. The CDR3 runs 11 residues. The germline CDR1 and CDR2 sequences are SGHDT and YYEEEE. CDR3 DNA sequence: TGTGCCAGTAAAGCTAACTATGGCTACACCTTC. Translating gives CASKANYGYTF.

The CDR3 DNA reads TGTGCCAGCAGTTACCACCAGGGCGGCAACTATGGCTACACCTTC. Translated: CASSYHQGGNYGYTF. The V call is TRBV6-6, the J call TRBJ1-2; TRBD1 is a possible D gene (5 bases). Germline V gene data show CDR1 as MNHNY and CDR2 as SVGAGI (reference sequence). CDR3 length: 15 residues. V lost 2 bases, J lost 2 bases, and 12 bases lay in between.

This chain joins TRBV28 and TRBJ2-3, with TRBD2 matching 9 bases. The V gene end was trimmed by 6 bases and the J gene end by 0 bases; junction bases not matched to a gene: 7. Germline-derived CDR1 and CDR2 are MDHEN and SYDVKM. The CDR3 spans 16 residues. The CDR3 here is CASSPTSGSSTDTQYF. CDR3 bases: TGTGCCAGCAGCCCGACTAGCGGTTCTAGCACAGATACGCAGTATTTT.

The chain links TRBV19 to TRBJ1-5, with D hard to call. V was pared by 5 bases and J by 3 bases, with 14 bases between. The CDR3 length is 15 residues. Germline V gene lookup returns CDR1 LNHDA and CDR2 SQIVND (reference sequence). The CDR3 DNA sequence: TGTGCCAGTAGTCCACAAGCGGGGTCCAATCAGCCCCAGCATTTT. This sequence encodes CASSPQAGSNQPQHF.